These T cell receptor beta chains were read from a single sample in a study of shared clonotypes between healthy human individuals. TCRdb's table, derived via immunoSEQ multiplex PCR, lists solely in-frame clones and lacks some. The table has around 2,100,000 clones, about 95% seen once. Input material: naive CD8+ T cells sorted from blood. The receptors stem from a man aged 18-30 years in good health. The CDR3 runs from the conserved cysteine through the conserved F or W. D genes are given only for firm matches. Not all rows give a size; the values are once, few, many and, for expanded clones, a class.

TGTGCCAGCAGGACCCCGGGGAGGTCATTTACCTACGAGCAGTACTTC,CASRTPGRSFTYEQYF,-,TRBJ2-7,TRBV2,-
TGTGCCAGCAGTTCCCGGGACAGCGAAGAGACCCAGTACTTC,CASSSRDSEETQYF,-,TRBJ2-5,TRBV27,TRBD1
TGCGCCAGCAGCCAAGTTGTGGGCGGGGAAAAACTGTTTTTT,CASSQVVGGEKLFF,-,TRBJ1-4,TRBV4-1,-
TGTGCCAGTAGTTCCGTGACGGACAAGACCTACGAGCAGTACTTC,CASSSVTDKTYEQYF,-,TRBJ2-7,TRBV19,-
TGTGCCAGCAGTCGTGGACAGGGGGGCACCGGGGAGCTGTTTTTT,CASSRGQGGTGELFF,-,TRBJ2-2,TRBV28,TRBD1
TGTGCCAGCAGTTTCGGCGGCACTGAAGCTTTCTTT,CASSFGGTEAFF,-,TRBJ1-1,TRBV28,-
TGTGCCAGCAGCGTAGGGGTGGGACCCTTCACCTACGAGCAGTACTTC,CASSVGVGPFTYEQYF,-,TRBJ2-7,TRBV9,-
TGCGCCAGCAGCCAAGACGGGGAAAAACTGTTTTTT,CASSQDGEKLFF,-,TRBJ1-4,TRBV4-1,-
TGTGCCAGCACCTTAGGGGATACGCAGTATTTT,CASTLGDTQYF,-,TRBJ2-3,TRBV13,-
TGCAGCGTTGAAGATTGGGGCAATGAGCAGTTCTTC,CSVEDWGNEQFF,once,TRBJ2-1,TRBV29-1,-
TGTGCCACCAGCAGATCCCAGGACAGCACTGAAGCTTTCTTT,CATSRSQDSTEAFF,-,TRBJ1-1,TRBV15,-
TGTGCCAGCAGCATAGGACAGGGGAAGTTCTACGAGCAGTACTTC,CASSIGQGKFYEQYF,-,TRBJ2-7,TRBV14,TRBD1
TGTGCCAGCAGTGAGGGGCCAGCTATCCAAGAGACCCAGTACTTC,CASSEGPAIQETQYF,-,TRBJ2-5,TRBV2,-
TGTGCCAGCAGCGCTTACCTTTCCCTGGGCGGAAACACCATATATTTT,CASSAYLSLGGNTIYF,-,TRBJ1-3,TRBV9,-
TGTGCCAGCAGAGGACGGACAGGAGCCTACGAGCAGTACTTC,CASRGRTGAYEQYF,-,TRBJ2-7,TRBV7-9,TRBD1
TGTGCCGGCAATTCTGGTTCGACCGGGGAGCTGTTTTTT,CAGNSGSTGELFF,-,TRBJ2-2,TRBV7-2,-
TGTGCCAGCAGCTTAGGGATGGCAGGGTCCAGCTATAATTCACCCCTCCACTTT,CASSLGMAGSSYNSPLHF,-,TRBJ1-6,TRBV7-8,-
TGTGCCAGCAGCGGGGGGGATACTGAAGCTTTCTTT,CASSGGDTEAFF,-,TRBJ1-1,TRBV2,-
TGTGCCAGCAGCCCCTCCGGGGGCCTTGGGTTCTATGGCTACACCTTC,CASSPSGGLGFYGYTF,once,TRBJ1-2,TRBV7-9,-
TGTGCCAGCAGCGGGGACTCCCTCTCCTACGAGCAGTACTTC,CASSGDSLSYEQYF,-,TRBJ2-7,TRBV9,-
TGTGCCAGCAGCTTAGATCACGCGGGTAGAGAGACCCAGTACTTC,CASSLDHAGRETQYF,-,TRBJ2-5,TRBV11-2,-
TGCGCCAGCAGCTTGGCCGCTATTGAAAACACTGAAGCTTTCTTT,CASSLAAIENTEAFF,-,TRBJ1-1,TRBV5-1,-
TGTGCCAGCAGTTACTCATTGGACAGGGATGGGGAGCAGTACTTC,CASSYSLDRDGEQYF,-,TRBJ2-7,TRBV6-5,TRBD1
TGTGCCAGTAGCCTAGGATGGGGATACGAGCAGTACTTC,CASSLGWGYEQYF,-,TRBJ2-7,TRBV19,-
TGTGCCAGCAGCTTAGCAGGGACAGCGTACTATGGCTACACCTTC,CASSLAGTAYYGYTF,-,TRBJ1-2,TRBV7-9,TRBD1
TGTGCCAGCAGCTTGGGGGACTGGGAAGAGACCCAGTACTTC,CASSLGDWEETQYF,-,TRBJ2-5,TRBV5-6,-